Below, 8 T cell receptor beta chains from the same sample are listed, as sequenced in a study of CXCR3-negative and CXCR3-positive naive CD8 T cells (dated by TCRdb to 2018 to 2020). TCRdb names NextSeq 550 as the instrument used. The Human TCR Profiling Kit (MiLaboratory) was used to prepare UMI-labeled 5' RACE TRB cDNA libraries. TCRdb reprocessed the reads and assigns one entry to each CDR3 protein sequence, leaving out DNA. This sample's table has entries for 50,000 to 65,000 distinct CDR3 sequences. The ten largest clones take up 1.5% of the sample. Sequencing was performed on naive CXCR3- CD8+ T cells from blood. In the paper's terms, the cell subset or site label means: CD45RO-CCR7+CD27+CD95- naive CD8+ T cells lacking CXCR3 (TNR3-). The receptor source for this set is a human donor in good health. Some clones in this sample may be carry-over from other donors' samples.

The J gene is TRBJ1-1, the V gene TRBV7-2. This CDR3 contains 13 residues. Germline loops: CDR1 SGHTA, CDR2 FQGNSA. The CDR3 region is CASSLEGTAEAFF.

The V gene is TRBV6-2 or TRBV6-3, the J gene TRBJ2-1; no DNA is available, so the TRBD2 call from TCRdb remains unchecked. Germline V gene data show CDR1 as MNHEY and CDR2 as SVGEGT. The CDR3 has 16 residues. CDR3 loop: CASSYITGGPDHEQFF.

V gene TRBV7-9 combines with J gene TRBJ2-5; TCRdb proposes TRBD2, but this gene call is untestable without DNA. The CDR3 totals 15 residues. The germline gives CDR1 SEHNR, CDR2 FQNEAQ (reference sequence). The CDR3 region is CASSLGMAGQETQYF.

The V and J genes are TRBV11-3 and TRBJ1-1; the D call from TCRdb, TRBD1, cannot be confirmed without DNA. The CDR3 is 14 residues long. Germline V gives CDR1 SGHNT, CDR2 YENEEA. This CDR3 reads CASTGQTMNTEAFF.

The genes are TRBV4-2 and TRBJ2-7. Per the germline V gene, CDR1 is LGHNA and CDR2 is YNFKEQ. There are 15 residues in the CDR3. The CDR3 sequence is CASSQGRDSSYEQYF.

The V call is TRBV9, the J call TRBJ1-5; TCRdb indicates TRBD1, and absent DNA this call remains unverified. The CDR3 loop spans 16 amino acids. Per the germline V gene, CDR1 is SGDLS and CDR2 is YYNGEE. The CDR3 here is CASSPSDRDSNQPQHF.

The CDR3 spells CSVAGTGLSYEQYF. The rearrangement links TRBV29-1 to TRBJ2-7; absent DNA, TCRdb's TRBD1 call cannot be checked. CDR3 length: 14 amino acids. The germline CDR1 and CDR2 sequences are SQVTM and ANQGSEA.

The CDR3 loop is CASSLQLGTYEQYF. The rearrangement links TRBV14 to TRBJ2-7; TCRdb names TRBD1, which stays unverified in the absence of DNA. From germline, CDR1 is SGHDN and CDR2 FVKESK. The CDR3 contains 14 residues.